This paragraph reports one T cell receptor beta chain. Per the original methods: Reference gene primer amplification gave estimated nucleated cell counts. Assay used: immunoSEQ multiplex PCR; TCRdb lists only in-frame clones, some missing. V, J and clone size are taken as reported in that table, and D and trimming were inferred from the DNA itself. The table lists tens of thousands of clones, around 74% of them singletons. CDR1 and CDR2 (germline): SEHNR, FQNEAQ (reference sequence). The V gene lost 2 bases and the J gene lost 0 bases, with 13 bases spanning the gap. This CDR3 has 16 residues. The sample is drawn from a study of blood T cell repertoires in COVID-19. On the study more broadly: COVID-19 samples, acute and convalescent, were from the United States, Italy and Spain. PBMCs, B-cell-depleted T cells, or T cells were the source of the cDNA or gDNA that made up the material.

The sequenced sample consisted of peripheral blood. V and J are TRBV7-9 and TRBJ1-2, with D perhaps matching TRBD1 (5 bases). The TCR sequence derives from a man between 65 and 85 years old with COVID-19, enrolled during active disease. The CDR3 loop reads CASSLRGGLANYGYTF. CDR3 sequence (DNA): TGTGCCAGCAGCTTAAGGGGCGGATTAGCTAACTATGGCTACACCTTC.